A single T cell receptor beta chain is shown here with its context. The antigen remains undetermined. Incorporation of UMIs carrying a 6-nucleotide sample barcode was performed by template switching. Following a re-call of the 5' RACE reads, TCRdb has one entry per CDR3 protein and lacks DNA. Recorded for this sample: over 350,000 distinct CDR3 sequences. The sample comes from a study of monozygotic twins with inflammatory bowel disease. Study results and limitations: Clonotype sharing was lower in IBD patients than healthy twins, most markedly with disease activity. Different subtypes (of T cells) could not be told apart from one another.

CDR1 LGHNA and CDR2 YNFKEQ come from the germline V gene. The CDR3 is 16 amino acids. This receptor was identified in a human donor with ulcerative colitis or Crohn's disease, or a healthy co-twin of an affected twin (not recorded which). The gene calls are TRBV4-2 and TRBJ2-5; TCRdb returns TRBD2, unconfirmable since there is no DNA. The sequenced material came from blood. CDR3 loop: CASSQVIAGRKETQYF.